This TCR beta chain was observed in a study of blood T cells in healthy people across ages. Study-wide results and caveats: Without sorted subsets, naive and antigen-experienced compartments could not be conclusively compared. Diversity estimates drawn from one million T cells were deemed underestimates.

The CDR3 extends over 16 amino acids. V lost 4 bases to trimming and J lost 3 bases, with 18 bases between them. Germline loops: CDR1 LGHNA, CDR2 YNFKEQ. The table lists this clonotype with a few counts. Its antigen is not identified. A second PCR, run for about 7 to 12 cycles, used a sample-barcoded 5' primer plus a J-beta primer mix. A single record per CDR3 protein comes from TCRdb applying MiXCR to the 5' RACE reads. The sample includes 1.2 million to 1.5 million distinct CDR3 sequences, roughly 45% of them seen just once. The clonotype comes from a young woman in good health. The sample comprised blood. The chain links TRBV4-2 to TRBJ1-2, with D possibly being TRBD1 (5 bases). For the CDR3, the DNA is TGTGCCAGCAGCCGTATGGGGTCCGGGGACTACTATGGCTACACCTTC. Translated, it gives CASSRMGSGDYYGYTF.